The sequence of this T cell receptor (beta chain) was determined in a study of response to subunit inactivated influenza vaccine. V lost 3 bases and J lost 0, with 8 bases in between. There are 14 residues in the CDR3. CDR1 is DFQATT and CDR2 is SNEGSKA in the germline V gene (reference sequence). The study, taken as a whole, reports: The authors suggested that every seasonal influenza vaccination recruits few new T cells.

A single record per CDR3 protein comes from TCRdb applying MiXCR to the RT-PCR reads. The sample holds 650,000 or so distinct CDR3 sequences, 12% to 15% seen once. In this sample, this clonotype turned up many times. Its specificity is unknown. Sample: PBMCs from blood, taken approximately 15 days before vaccination. The TCR was taken from a man aged 50 or older who received an inactivated influenza vaccine. V is TRBV20-1 and J is TRBJ2-2; TRBD1 might be the D (6 bases). The CDR3 spells CSARRTANTGELFF. CDR3 sequence (DNA): TGCAGTGCTAGGCGGACAGCGAACACCGGGGAGCTGTTTTTT.